A selection of T cell receptor beta chains follows, all from one sample in a study of post-analysis software for immune sequencing data. TCRdb ran MiXCR on the PCR reads and lists one entry per CDR3 protein. The top ten clones hold more than 0.55% of a sample with over 700,000 distinct CDR3 sequences, approximately 30% of them seen once. Sequencing input: blood. The receptors were gathered from a girl between 10 and 17 years old with multiple sclerosis. Each CDR3 is given with its conserved first and last residue. D genes are given only for firm matches. Size values are once, few and many counts, or a class for expanded clones, and some rows have none.

J gene,D gene,clone size,V gene,CDR3 DNA,CDR3 protein
TRBJ2-5,TRBD2,NA,TRBV20-1,TGCAGTGCCCGAGCCGACGGGGGGGCTCGGGAGACCCAGTACTTC,CSARADGGARETQYF
TRBJ1-4,TRBD1,NA,TRBV7-2,TGTGCCAGCAGCTTGGGCCAGGGGGCTGAAAAACTGTTTTTT,CASSLGQGAEKLFF
TRBJ2-5,NA,few,TRBV3-1,TGTGCCAGCAGCCAAAGGGGCGGAGGGGAGACCCAGTACTTC,CASSQRGGGETQYF
TRBJ1-4,TRBD1,NA,TRBV6-5,TGTGCCAGCAGTTATGGCAGGGGGCGCGAAAAACTGTTTTTT,CASSYGRGREKLFF
TRBJ2-5,TRBD1,NA,TRBV2,TGTGCCAGTTTTTCCCCTAGACAGGGCGGGGAGACCCAGTACTTC,CASFSPRQGGETQYF
TRBJ2-1,TRBD2,few,TRBV20-1,TGCAGTGCTAGTGGGCTAGCGGGAGAGAGGGAGCAGTTCTTC,CSASGLAGEREQFF
TRBJ2-5,NA,NA,TRBV20-1,TGCAGTGGGACCCGTAGCGGACAAGAGACCCAGTACTTC,CSGTRSGQETQYF
TRBJ2-6,NA,NA,TRBV10-3,TGTGCCATCAGTGCCGGACAGCCTGGGGCCAACGTCCTGACTTTC,CAISAGQPGANVLTF
TRBJ2-3,TRBD2,few,TRBV4-3,TGCGCCAGCAGCCAAGACCCCGGACTAGGCGGAGCAGATACGCAGTATTTT,CASSQDPGLGGADTQYF
TRBJ2-2,TRBD2,NA,TRBV11-2,TGTGCCAGCAGCCACCCGGGCGGGGGTTTGAACACCGGAGAGCTGTTTTTT,CASSHPGGGLNTGELFF
TRBJ2-1,TRBD2,many,TRBV7-2,TGTGCCAGCAGCCAACTAGCGAACTCCTACAATGAGCAGTTCTTC,CASSQLANSYNEQFF
TRBJ1-1,NA,NA,TRBV7-8,TGTGCCAGCAGCTGGGGTGGCTGGGACACTGAAGCTTTCTTT,CASSWGGWDTEAFF
TRBJ1-2,NA,NA,TRBV9,TGTGCCAGCAGCGTAGCTACGGCAGGCGGCAGCGGCTACACCTTC,CASSVATAGGSGYTF
TRBJ2-7,TRBD2,many,TRBV6-5,TGTGCCAGCAGTTCCGGACTAGCGGGTCGCGAGCAGTACTTC,CASSSGLAGREQYF
TRBJ1-5,NA,NA,TRBV15,TGTGCCACCAGCAGGGAGGGGGGGCCCCAGCATTTT,CATSREGGPQHF
TRBJ1-1,NA,NA,TRBV7-2,TGTGCCAGCAGCTTAGGTGCAGGGGTGAACACTGAAGCTTTCTTT,CASSLGAGVNTEAFF
TRBJ1-4,TRBD1,NA,TRBV28,TGTGCCAGCAGAACCCGGACAGGATTCCATGAAAAACTGTTTTTT,CASRTRTGFHEKLFF
TRBJ2-7,NA,many,TRBV29-1,TGCAGCGTTGAAGACCGCAGGGTCTCCTACGAGCAGTACTTC,CSVEDRRVSYEQYF
TRBJ1-2,NA,few,TRBV4-1,TGCGCCAGCAGCCAAGAAAAATTAAGGGGGAGTTATGGCTACACCTTC,CASSQEKLRGSYGYTF
TRBJ1-4,TRBD1,few,TRBV7-9,TGTGCCAGCAGCCCCGGACAGGGGGCCCTTGGGGGTGAAAAACTGTTTTTT,CASSPGQGALGGEKLFF
TRBJ2-3,NA,NA,TRBV20-1,TGCAGTGCTAGTTTGTGGGAGAGCACAGATACGCAGTATTTT,CSASLWESTDTQYF
TRBJ2-1,TRBD1,NA,TRBV6-5,TGTGCCAGCACCCGCGGGACAGGGGCCTACAATGAGCAGTTCTTC,CASTRGTGAYNEQFF
TRBJ2-1,TRBD1,few,TRBV25-1,TGTGCCAGCAGTGAGAGGACAGGGGGCCTCTACAATGAGCAGTTCTTC,CASSERTGGLYNEQFF
TRBJ2-7,NA,few,TRBV7-2,TGTGCCAGCAGCCCCCTTTTCCACGAGCAGTACTTC,CASSPLFHEQYF
TRBJ2-1,NA,NA,TRBV3-1,TGTGCCAGCAGCCAAGATTATAGCGGTTCCTACAATGAGCAGTTCTTC,CASSQDYSGSYNEQFF
TRBJ2-7,NA,few,TRBV27,TGTGCCAGCAGTTTATCGTCTGGGCTGGGATACGAGCAGTACTTC,CASSLSSGLGYEQYF
TRBJ2-1,TRBD2,NA,TRBV5-1,TGCGCCAGCAGCTTGGTACTAGCGGGGAACAATGAGCAGTTCTTC,CASSLVLAGNNEQFF
TRBJ2-2,TRBD2,NA,TRBV29-1,TGCAGCGCGGAGCGGGGGAACACCGGGGAGCTGTTTTTT,CSAERGNTGELFF
TRBJ2-6,NA,NA,TRBV5-1,TGCGCCAGCAGCGCGGCTGGGGCCAACGTCCTGACTTTC,CASSAAGANVLTF
TRBJ2-2,NA,once,TRBV5-5,TGTGCCAGCAGCCCCGTCGGGTCTTCGAACACCGGGGAGCTGTTTTTT,CASSPVGSSNTGELFF
TRBJ2-7,TRBD2,few,TRBV20-1,TGCAGTGCTAGAGATTGGGTTAAGCCGGGAGGGCGATACGAGCAGTACTTC,CSARDWVKPGGRYEQYF
TRBJ2-3,TRBD2,NA,TRBV5-1,TGCGCCAGCCGGAAGGCAGGGCGAGCGGGAGGAGGTACAGATACGCAGTATTTT,CASRKAGRAGGGTDTQYF
TRBJ2-7,TRBD1,NA,TRBV4-3,TGCGCCAGCAGCCGGACAGGGGTCGCCCCCTCCTACGAGCAGTACTTC,CASSRTGVAPSYEQYF
TRBJ2-5,NA,few,TRBV7-2,TGTGCCAGCAGCTTCAACGGTCGAGAGACCCAGTACTTC,CASSFNGRETQYF
TRBJ1-1,NA,few,TRBV5-1,TGCGCCAGCAGCTTGGAGGGGAAAGCTTTCTTT,CASSLEGKAFF
TRBJ2-1,TRBD2,NA,TRBV7-2,TGTGCCAGCAGCTCTCGGACTAGCGGGTCTGTCGGGTTCTTC,CASSSRTSGSVGFF
TRBJ2-7,NA,many,TRBV29-1,TGCAGCGTTGCCCCGACAGTTTCCAGCTCTTACGAGCAGTACTTC,CSVAPTVSSSYEQYF
TRBJ2-7,TRBD2,NA,TRBV4-2,TGTGCCAGCAGCCAAGATCGACTAGCGGGACTACACTACGAGCAGTACTTC,CASSQDRLAGLHYEQYF
TRBJ2-5,NA,NA,TRBV7-9,TGTGCCAGCAGCACGCCCCCCGGGAAGGGGCGGCAAGAGACCCAGTACTTC,CASSTPPGKGRQETQYF
TRBJ1-2,NA,NA,TRBV20-1,TGCAGTGCTAGAGATAGGTCAGCTTCTAACTATGGCTACACCTTC,CSARDRSASNYGYTF
TRBJ2-7,NA,few,TRBV27,TGTGCCAGCAGACTGCGATCCTTCTCCTACGAGCAGTACTTC,CASRLRSFSYEQYF
TRBJ2-6,NA,few,TRBV6-1,TGTGCCAGCAGTGAATCGAGCTCTGGGGCCAACGTCCTGACTTTC,CASSESSSGANVLTF